What follows is one T cell receptor (beta chain) and its context. Its antigen specificity is not known. No much larger clone is present one base from it, and per-base qualities are unavailable. The data derive from a study of blood T cell repertoires in COVID-19 (TCRdb year 2020). Some background on the complete study: Samples covering the acute and convalescent phases of COVID-19 were provided by collaborators in the United States, Italy and Spain. The prospective study material was composed of cDNA or gDNA derived from T cells, B-cell-depleted T cells, or PBMCs. Deeply sampled blood TCRbeta repertoires from subjects exposed to, actively infected with, or recovered from COVID-19 were included in the dataset. A freely available public database, intended as a resource for researchers studying the immune response to SARS-CoV-2, is where the repertoires were released. Samples came from the ongoing ImmuneRACE study (first 160 participants) plus 1,254 subjects from 6 global collaborators. Nearly every sample came with metadata listing a de-identified subject ID, COVID-19 status, age in years and sex. Where available, HLA class I and class II types were obtained from metadata supplied by the sample provider rather than from assay-based typing.

Collaborating institutions collected whole blood in K2EDTA tubes following their own protocols. For TCRbeta analysis, collaborator samples were shipped as frozen whole blood, as isolated PBMCs, or as DNA extracted from either sample type. Points the paper makes about the study in general: The amount of clinical and demographic metadata varied by source and participant and was provided uncurated.

TCRbeta CDR3 regions were amplified from genomic DNA using the immunoSEQ Assay, a bias-controlled multiplex PCR. As for how the authors treated the data: The number of nucleated cells in each sample was estimated by amplification of reference gene primers within the assay. Sequence reads were collapsed and filtered to measure the absolute abundance of every unique TCRbeta CDR3 rearrangement. For each sample, productive Simpson clonality was calculated as the square root of Simpson's diversity index across productive rearrangements. TCRdb provides this immuneACCESS table in a form limited to in-frame rearrangements. Some clones are lacking; in checked studies, under half of them reflect an unresolved V gene, and why the rest are absent is not known. From that table come the V and J calls and clone size; the DNA was used to work out D and trimming. For this sample the table gives fewer than 25,000 clones, of which approximately 91% were detected only once. Together, the top ten hold roughly a tenth of the sample.

The sequence was obtained from a human donor in a cohort sampled during active COVID-19. The donor label of this sample is uncertain. Sequences were obtained from peripheral blood.

The bases read TGTGCCAGCAGCCCGCTACTAGCGGGAGTGAGTGAGCAGTTCTTC. The encoded protein is CASSPLLAGVSEQFF. This sequence uses TRBV7-8 and TRBJ2-1; TRBD2 fits 11 bases in the junction. Trimming leaves V shorter by 5 bases and J shorter by 9 bases, with the junction holding 9 bases beyond the gene matches. From the cysteine through the phenylalanine, the CDR3 covers 15 amino acids. Kept here is only the CDR3 DNA, which spans 45 bases and is read in frame from base 1. From a lookup of the germline V gene, CDR1 and CDR2 are SGHVS and FQNEAQ.